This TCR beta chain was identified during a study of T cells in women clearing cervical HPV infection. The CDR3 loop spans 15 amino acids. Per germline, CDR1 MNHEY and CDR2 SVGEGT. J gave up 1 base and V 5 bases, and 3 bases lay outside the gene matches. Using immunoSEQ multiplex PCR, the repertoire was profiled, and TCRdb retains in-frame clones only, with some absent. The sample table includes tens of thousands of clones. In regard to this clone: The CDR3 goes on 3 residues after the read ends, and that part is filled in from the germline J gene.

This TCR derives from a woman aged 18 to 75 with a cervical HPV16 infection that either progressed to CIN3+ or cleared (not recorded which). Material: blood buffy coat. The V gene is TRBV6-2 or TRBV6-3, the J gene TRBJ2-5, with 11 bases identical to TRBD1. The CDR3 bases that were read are TGTGCCAGCAGTCGGGACAGGGGGTTCCAAGAGACC. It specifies CASSRDRGFQET. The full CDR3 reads CASSRDRGFQETQYF.